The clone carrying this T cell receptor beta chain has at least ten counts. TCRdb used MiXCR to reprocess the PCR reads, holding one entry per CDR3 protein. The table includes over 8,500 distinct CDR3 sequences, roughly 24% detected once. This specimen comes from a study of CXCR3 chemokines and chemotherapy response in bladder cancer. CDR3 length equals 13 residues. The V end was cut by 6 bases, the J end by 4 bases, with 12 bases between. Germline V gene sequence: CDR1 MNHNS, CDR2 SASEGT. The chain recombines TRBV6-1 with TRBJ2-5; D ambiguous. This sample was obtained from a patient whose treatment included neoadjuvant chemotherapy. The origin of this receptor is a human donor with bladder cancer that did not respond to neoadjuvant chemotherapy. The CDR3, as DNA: TGTGCCAGCAGCACTGGGTGGGGAGAGACCCAGTACTTC. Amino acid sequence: CASSTGWGETQYF.